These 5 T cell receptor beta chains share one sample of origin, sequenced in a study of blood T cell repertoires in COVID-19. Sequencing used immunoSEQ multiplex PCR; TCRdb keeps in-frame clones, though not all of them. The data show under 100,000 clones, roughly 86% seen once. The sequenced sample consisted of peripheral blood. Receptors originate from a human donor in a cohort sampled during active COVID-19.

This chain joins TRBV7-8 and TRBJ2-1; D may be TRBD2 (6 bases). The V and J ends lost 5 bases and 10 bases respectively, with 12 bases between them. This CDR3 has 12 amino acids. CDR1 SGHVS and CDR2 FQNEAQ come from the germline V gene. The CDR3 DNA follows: TGTGCCAGCAGCCCGGTCCGGGGGGAGCAGTTCTTC. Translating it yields CASSPVRGEQFF.

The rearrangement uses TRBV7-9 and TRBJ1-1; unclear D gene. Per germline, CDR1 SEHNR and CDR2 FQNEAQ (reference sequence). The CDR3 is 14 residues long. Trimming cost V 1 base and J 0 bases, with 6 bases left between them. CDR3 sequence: CASSLGQLNTEAFF. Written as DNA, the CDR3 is TGTGCCAGCAGCTTAGGACAACTGAACACTGAAGCTTTCTTT. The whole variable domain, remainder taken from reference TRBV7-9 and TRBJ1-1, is DTGVSQNPRHKITKRGQNVTFRCDPISEHNRLYWYRQTLGQGPEFLTYFQNEAQLEKSRLLSDRFSAERPKGSFSTLEIQRTEQGDSAMYLCASSLGQLNTEAFFGQGTRLTVV.

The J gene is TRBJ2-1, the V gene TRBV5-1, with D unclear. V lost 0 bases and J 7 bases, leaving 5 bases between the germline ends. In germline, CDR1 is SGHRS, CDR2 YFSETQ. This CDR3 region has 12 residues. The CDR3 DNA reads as TGCGCCAGCAGCTTGGATCGGAATGAGCAGTTCTTC. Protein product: CASSLDRNEQFF.

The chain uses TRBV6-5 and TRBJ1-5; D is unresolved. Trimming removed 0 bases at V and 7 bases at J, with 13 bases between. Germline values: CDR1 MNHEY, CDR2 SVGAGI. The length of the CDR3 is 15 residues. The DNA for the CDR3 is TGTGCCAGCAGTTACTCTCGTAGAGAGGGCCAGCCCCAGCATTTT. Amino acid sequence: CASSYSRREGQPQHF.

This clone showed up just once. The CDR3 bases are TGTGCCAGCAGGAGACAGGGTGACACTGAAGCTTTCTTT. Its protein is CASRRQGDTEAFF. The chain has TRBV27 and TRBJ1-1; 7 nucleotides match TRBD1. V gave up 6 bases and J gave up 3 bases; unmatched junction bases: 4. The CDR3 length is 13 residues. Germline-derived CDR1 and CDR2 are MNHEY and SMNVEV (reference sequence).